This entry lists 11 T cell receptor beta chains sequenced from one sample in a study of blood T cell repertoires in COVID-19 (TCRdb year 2020). Libraries were built with the immunoSEQ multiplex PCR assay. TCRdb took over this immuneACCESS table, retaining in-frame rearrangements with V and J assigned. Such tables are incomplete; in checked studies, under half of the missing clones stem from an unresolved V gene, and the remainder is unexplained. In all, the sample holds fewer than 250,000 clones, and approximately 91% of those were seen once. The leading ten clones occupy about 4.8% of the sample. The sequenced sample consisted of peripheral blood. These receptors were collected from a woman aged 40 to 49 with acute or convalescent COVID-19.

This chain connects TRBV5-1 to TRBJ2-1, with TRBD1 identical over 9 bases. Trimming took 4 bases from V and 2 from J; bases not matched to a gene: 10. CDR1 SGHRS and CDR2 YFSETQ come from the germline V gene. The CDR3 has 17 amino acids. The CDR3 DNA follows: TGCGCCAGCAGCCTGAATGGCAGACAGGGGGCCTACAATGAGCAGTTCTTC. This codes for CASSLNGRQGAYNEQFF.

CDR3 coding DNA: TGTGCCAGCAGCCAGGACACCTCCTATGGCTACACCTTC. The encoded protein is CASSQDTSYGYTF. This chain uses TRBV3-1 (or the pseudogene TRBV3-2) with TRBJ1-2, with D possibly matching TRBD1 (5 bases). The V gene's germline CDR1 is LGHDT and CDR2 YNNKEL (reference sequence). V dropped 3 bases and J dropped 4 bases, with 9 bases sitting between them. The CDR3 extends over 13 amino acids.

This rearrangement joins TRBV7-2 to TRBJ2-1; 7 nucleotides match TRBD2. Per the germline V gene, CDR1 is SGHTA and CDR2 is FQGNSA. This CDR3 has 15 amino acids. The V gene end was trimmed by 6 bases and the J gene end by 4 bases; junction bases not matched to a gene: 9. This CDR3 is CASSTMRGNYNEQFF. The CDR3, as DNA: TGTGCCAGCAGTACGATGCGGGGGAATTACAATGAGCAGTTCTTC. Supplemented by reference TRBV7-2 and TRBJ2-1, the full variable domain reads GAGVSQSPSNKVTEKGKDVELRCDPISGHTALYWYRQSLGQGLEFLIYFQGNSAPDKSGLPSDRFSAERTGGSVSTLTIQRTQQEDSAVYLCASSTMRGNYNEQFFGPGTRLTVL.

The rearrangement uses TRBV5-6 and TRBJ1-2; no clear D gene. Between the trimmed V and J ends, which lost 0 bases and 7 bases, there was a span of 10 bases. CDR3 length equals 13 residues. The V gene's germline CDR1 is SGHDT and CDR2 YYEEEE. DNA for the CDR3: TGTGCCAGCAGCTTGGTTGGAGGGCTTGGCTACACCTTC. Its translation is CASSLVGGLGYTF.

The rearrangement joins TRBV7-2 to TRBJ2-5; TRBD1 aligns across 10 bases. Germline CDR1 SGHTA, CDR2 FQGNSA. CDR3 length: 14 residues. V was pared by 3 bases and J by 3 bases, with 1 base of the junction left unmatched. CDR3 loop: CASSLGTGEETQYF. The CDR3 coding sequence is TGTGCCAGCAGCTTGGGGACAGGGGAAGAGACCCAGTACTTC.

The chain recombines TRBV11-1 with TRBJ1-4, with D tentatively TRBD1 (6 bases). This CDR3 region has 15 residues. Germline CDR1 SGHAT, CDR2 FQDESV (reference sequence). V shed 5 bases and J shed 6 bases, with 16 bases lying between them. The CDR3 DNA reads as TGTGCCAGCAGCCCCCCGGGACAAGCAGATGAAAAACTGTTTTTT. Its translation is CASSPPGQADEKLFF.

This clone was observed once. CDR3 sequence (DNA): TGTGCCAGCAGCCAAGATGGGCGGGGGGGCCTAGAGACCCAGTACTTC. It translates to CASSQDGRGGLETQYF. V usage is TRBV3-1 (or the pseudogene TRBV3-2) and J usage is TRBJ2-5, with 9 bases matching TRBD2. The CDR3 consists of 16 residues. The trim removed 0 bases at V and 4 bases at J, leaving 6 bases unmatched. CDR1 is LGHDT and CDR2 is YNNKEL in the germline V gene (reference sequence).

The V and J genes are TRBV9 and TRBJ2-3; possible D gene TRBD1, 5 bases. V lost 6 bases, J lost 3 bases, and 14 bases lay in between. Germline V gene sequence: CDR1 SGDLS, CDR2 YYNGEE. This CDR3 spans 14 amino acids. The CDR3, as DNA: TGTGCCAGCATCAGGGTAGAGTTGACAGATACGCAGTATTTT. Translating gives CASIRVELTDTQYF.

The chain joins TRBV19 to TRBJ2-3; perhaps TRBD1 as D (7 bases). This CDR3 has 17 amino acids. From germline, CDR1 is LNHDA and CDR2 SQIVND (reference sequence). V was shortened by 4 bases and J by 2 bases, with 19 bases between the two germline ends. CDR3 sequence: CASSRPGQRAFTDTQYF. The CDR3 DNA follows: TGTGCCAGTAGTAGGCCGGGACAGCGGGCCTTCACAGATACGCAGTATTTT. Combining the CDR3 with reference TRBV19 and TRBJ2-3 gives the whole variable domain DGGITQSPKYLFRKEGQNVTLSCEQNLNHDAMYWYRQDPGQGLRLIYYSQIVNDFQKGDIAEGYSVSREKKESFPLTVTSAQKNPTAFYLCASSRPGQRAFTDTQYFGPGTRLTVL.

The genes are TRBV19 and TRBJ1-5; 8 bases align to TRBD1. V lost 7 bases to trimming and J lost 7 bases; unmatched junction nucleotides: 12. The CDR3 covers 15 residues. Germline CDR1 and CDR2: LNHDA and SQIVND (reference sequence). CDR3 nucleotide sequence: TGTGCCAGTACCGACAGGGGCGGTGGTGGGCAGCCCCAGCATTTT. Residues: CASTDRGGGGQPQHF. Together with reference TRBV19 and TRBJ1-5, the CDR3 gives the full variable domain: DGGITQSPKYLFRKEGQNVTLSCEQNLNHDAMYWYRQDPGQGLRLIYYSQIVNDFQKGDIAEGYSVSREKKESFPLTVTSAQKNPTAFYLCASTDRGGGGQPQHFGDGTRLSIL.

The chain uses TRBV6-5 and TRBJ1-1; D unresolved. CDR3 size: 14 residues. V lost 6 bases and J lost 1, with 12 bases in between. In germline, CDR1 is MNHEY, CDR2 SVGAGI. The CDR3 DNA reads as TGTGCCAGCAGAGCAACGACAAGGAACACTGAAGCTTTCTTT. The encoded protein is CASRATTRNTEAFF.